The T cell receptor (beta chain) under discussion was sequenced for a study of cytomegalovirus exposure and HLA in healthy donors (TCRdb year 2017). Looking at the study overall: According to an earlier analysis of a few hundred of the donors, about 179 million T cells yielded 117 million unique TCR beta sequences and approximately 280 Gb of sequence data. An early release that covered more than 550 HLA-typed donors contained approximately 300 gigabases of sequencing data and tens of millions of unique TCR sequences. Of the 300 to 450 genotyped donors, approximately 82% fell in the genetic ancestry cluster associated with self-reported Caucasian donors. The study was designed to test whether signatures of past pathogen exposure could be identified by cataloging public T cell receptors. Using immunosequencing, the study profiled T cell repertoires from around 680 subjects and related those repertoires to cytomegalovirus serostatus. A separate validation cohort of 90 to 150 different subjects was used in addition to the approximately 670-subject first cohort. To predict cytomegalovirus infection status, the study combined high-throughput TCR immunosequencing, statistical association of individual TCRs with disease status, and machine learning. In a later analysis, previously published TCR beta repertoires from several hundred donors were re-analyzed and high-resolution HLA genotyping was added so that TCR occurrence patterns could be studied. The later analysis used no new phenotypic data to find candidate immune exposures, relying instead on TCR beta sequences and their occurrence across donors. To decide whether each TCR beta V gene segment behaved as functional or pseudogenic, an earlier analysis of nearly 600 of the donors relied on high-throughput TCR beta sequencing. Donor age, sex, ethnicity and CMV serostatus were compiled alongside the repertoire data. A later genetic analysis used genome-wide SNP genotypes for about 60% of the 666 donors, treating that subset as a discovery cohort. All discovery cohort repertoires had been generated using a single sequencing platform. Class I and class II HLA loci were covered by the typing at four-digit resolution. The number of donors typed differed by locus, with roughly 620-630 for A, B, C, DRB1 and DQB1, roughly 520 for DQA1, some 570 for DPA1, and some 440 for DPB1. Roughly 5 DR-DQ haplotypes were handled as single units for association and clustering, since linkage in the cohort was strong. Across some 400 genotyped donors of the cohort, an average of roughly 230,000 unique TCR beta nucleotide sequences per donor were sequenced, and roughly 20% of those sequences were non-productive.

The paper's findings and limits, for the study overall: A further reported finding was that TCR beta sequences accurately predicted the HLA-A and HLA-B alleles for most subjects in the first cohort. In an earlier analysis of some 500 of the donors, most TCR beta V segments were observed in productive rearrangements about 87% or about 30% of the time, broadly matching IMGT annotations. Only TCR beta chains were sequenced in this cohort, and the absence of alpha or paired-chain data limited detectable features. The 87-base-pair reads could not distinguish some IMGT-functional V segments, including TRBV6-2 and TRBV6-3, so those segments were excluded. The classifier was reported to diagnose cytomegalovirus status with high specificity and sensitivity in both the original cohort and the validation cohort. In a later analysis, about 16,000 TCR beta sequences were associated with specific HLA alleles at a false discovery rate of 0.05. Because counts were too low, some 17 rarely observed V segments, including chromosome 9 orphons, were left out of the earlier analysis of a few hundred of the donors. An association between a missense DCLRE1C variant and V-gene and J-gene trimming of TCR beta chains was found in a later genetic analysis and replicated in an independent cohort. Linkage disequilibrium might explain the correlated functional status among segregating V segments, but an unknown experimental factor could not be ruled out. A group of highly shared sequence variants was considered likely to be a technical artifact of the sequencing pipeline. Strong co-occurrence of HLA alleles, especially DR and DQ, made assigning TCR associations to individual alleles difficult. The only immune exposure information available for the cohort was CMV serostatus. Because HLA typing was unavailable for some donors at each locus, only the typed subset was used in association tests. In a later analysis, most CMV-associated TCR beta chains were found to appear HLA-restricted, with HLA associations seemingly driven largely by CMV exposure. The authors suggested that the approach could potentially be extended to other disease states and immunological phenotypes. A few of the identified cytomegalovirus-associated TCR beta chains were confirmed in vitro to be specific for cytomegalovirus antigens. A later genetic analysis reported fewer N-insertions in productive TCRs among donors in an Asian-associated ancestry cluster than the roughly 650-donor mean. Several of the top co-occurrence clusters appeared to be linked to parvovirus B19, influenza, CMV and Epstein-Barr virus, according to a later analysis. According to a later analysis, TCR association rates differed among HLA loci, with DRB1 alleles showing the most associated TCRs and HLA-C alleles showing the fewest. The study listed 170 or so TCR beta chains as associated with cytomegalovirus. In a later analysis, HLA-associated TCR beta chains were found to be more clonally expanded and to have lower generation probabilities than equally common non-associated chains. Sequencing depth was assumed to be roughly uniform across donors in the presence/absence analyses, though that assumption may not hold. Most TCR sequences were observed very rarely across donors, whereas some public TCRs were present in many individuals.

The library was produced with the immunoSEQ multiplex PCR assay. The multiplex PCR relied on a mix of 60 forward primers for TCR Vbeta segments and 13 reverse primers for TCR Jbeta segments. Amplification of the CDR3 region of rearranged TCR beta genes was performed with a multiplex PCR assay on genomic DNA. The amplified TCR beta libraries were sequenced on the Illumina HiSeq System as 87-base-pair reads. The source study handled its data this way. Across the 670 or so repertoires, a later analysis counted roughly 84 million unique TCR beta chains, around 11 million of which were shared by at least two donors. Raw reads were error-corrected and collapsed into unique sequences by a nearest-neighbor algorithm in which closely related sequences were merged to remove PCR and sequencing errors. Alignment of CDR3 sequences to IMGT reference sequences was used to assign V, D and J gene segments. For a sequence to be retained, a match of at least six nucleotides was required to both a V gene segment and a J gene segment. Rearrangements were classified as productive when the CDR3 lacked stop codons and remained in frame with V and J, and all other rearrangements were classified as non-productive. CDR3 was defined by IMGT convention, running from the second conserved V-encoded cysteine to the conserved J-encoded phenylalanine. In an earlier analysis of approximately 590 of the donors, sequences lacking an unambiguous match to a single V gene segment were excluded. An earlier analysis of under 750 of the donors called V segments functional above 56.7% productive rearrangements and segregating when the between-donor standard deviation exceeded 5%. A statistical classification framework was built for diagnosing cytomegalovirus status from the catalog of TCR beta chain sequences. In a later analysis, V and J genes were assigned by comparing TCR nucleotide sequences against IMGT/GENE-DB human TR gene sequences. In a later analysis, CDR3 sequences and most-parsimonious VDJ recombination scenarios were assigned using the TCRdist pipeline. A later analysis defined each TCR beta chain by its CDR3 amino acid sequence plus V-gene family, and excluded reads lacking a unique V-gene family. A later analysis removed 592 highly shared, low-generation-probability nucleotide sequences to deal with suspected cross-contamination and a sequencing artifact. In a later analysis, a clonal expansion index was calculated for each public chain from normalized within-repertoire ranks of inferred template counts. Generation probabilities in a later analysis came from a VDJ recombination model fitted to out-of-frame rearrangements, and those results were checked against IGoR. Hypergeometric tests were used in a later analysis to score TCR-TCR, TCR-HLA and TCR-CMV co-occurrence, with a repertoire-size bias correction applied to the TCR pairs. To estimate false discovery rates, a later analysis permuted the HLA or CMV assignments 20 times. In a later analysis, co-occurring TCRs were grouped using DBSCAN, and TCRdist sequence similarity was added for clustering within HLA-allele-positive subsets. Repertoires with fewer than 30,000 or more than 120,000 public chains were left out of co-occurrence clustering, as were roughly five repertoires with anomalous nucleotide sharing. TCRdb stores this immuneACCESS table with in-frame sequences only. Part of the clones is absent; in the studies checked, under half of the shortfall reflects unresolved V genes, and no reason is known for the rest. D and trimming were read from the DNA, whereas the V and J calls and clone size are those reported in that table. The sample table contains 120,000 or so clones; only one count was recorded for roughly 77% of them. The ten largest clones take up about 1.8% of the sample.

CDR1 and CDR2 are drawn from the germline V gene (reference sequence): LNHDA, SQIVND. The CDR3 goes from the cysteine to the phenylalanine over 14 residues. This entry keeps only the CDR3 DNA: 42 bases, framed from base 1. After removal of 6 bases from V and 4 bases from J, the junction retains 9 bases not matched to a gene. The cohort was made up of several hundred healthy bone marrow donors. All cohort members were sampled while nominally healthy, although unrecorded immune exposures were likely present. The donor was CMV seronegative and belonged to the group of under 400 seronegative cohort members. Each donor provided a peripheral blood sample, and peripheral blood mononuclear cells were used for TCR beta sequencing. The Qiagen DNeasy Blood Extraction Kit was used to extract genomic DNA from the blood cell samples. Concerning this clone: The clone's antigen remains unknown. Base qualities are missing; no much larger clone stands one base away.

The chain couples TRBV19 to TRBJ2-7, with 7 junctional bases fitting TRBD1. The sequenced sample consisted of PBMCs. This receptor was identified in a man younger than 35 in good health and CMV-seronegative. CDR3 region: CASSPPDRWYEQYF. Read as DNA, the sequence is TGTGCCAGTAGCCCCCCGGACAGGTGGTACGAGCAGTACTTC.